These T cell receptor beta chains were read from a single sample in a study of blood T cells in healthy people across ages. One entry per CDR3 protein, called by TCRdb with MiXCR from the 5' RACE reads. The sample includes fewer than 750,000 distinct CDR3 sequences, roughly half of them seen just once. The sample taken for sequencing was blood. The source of these receptors is a woman at least 80 years old in good health. Each CDR3 is given with its conserved first and last residue. D genes are given only for firm matches. Some rows have no size entry. The others give once, few or many, or a class for an expanded clone.

abundance	v_gene	j_gene	d_gene	CDR3nt	CDR3aa
many	TRBV12-3/TRBV12-4	TRBJ2-3	TRBD2	TGTGCCAGCAGTTTTAGGGGAGGGAGCACAGATACGCAGTATTTT	CASSFRGGSTDTQYF
.	TRBV5-1	TRBJ2-3	.	TGCGCCAGCAGCTTGGGTCGGGGGCCAGGCGCAGATACGCAGTATTTT	CASSLGRGPGADTQYF
.	TRBV20-1	TRBJ1-5	.	TGCAGTGCTAACCAGGGGCCTCACAATCAGCCCCAGCATTTT	CSANQGPHNQPQHF
.	TRBV29-1	TRBJ2-5	TRBD2	TGCAGCGCTGAACTAGCGGAATTTCCGGAGACCCAGTACTTC	CSAELAEFPETQYF
.	TRBV29-1	TRBJ2-1	.	TGCAGCCCCTCTCCACGACGAGATGGTGAGCAGTTCTTC	CSPSPRRDGEQFF
.	TRBV5-1	TRBJ2-1	.	TGCGCCAGCAGCTTAGTTGGGGGCCAGTCCAATGAGCAGTTCTTC	CASSLVGGQSNEQFF
many	TRBV5-1	TRBJ1-4	.	TGCGCCAGCAGCCCCGGAGGGGGGAATGAAAAACTGTTTTTT	CASSPGGGNEKLFF
.	TRBV6-5	TRBJ2-1	.	TGTGCCAGCAGCTCTACCTTTCCTGATCGACGGCAGTTCTTC	CASSSTFPDRRQFF
once	TRBV7-9	TRBJ2-1	.	TGTGCCACCGAAAAACAAAGAAGCTACAATGAGCAGTTCTTC	CATEKQRSYNEQFF
few	TRBV28	TRBJ2-2	.	TGTGCCAGCAGTCGTCCCGGGACGGCGAACACCGGGGAGCTGTTTTTT	CASSRPGTANTGELFF
.	TRBV7-2	TRBJ2-1	.	TGTGCCAGCAGCTTAGGCATTTCTTCCTACAATGAGCAGTTCTTC	CASSLGISSYNEQFF
.	TRBV29-1	TRBJ2-7	.	TGCAGCGTTGAAGCTGGCGGCGCCACCTACGAGCAGTACTTC	CSVEAGGATYEQYF
many	TRBV11-2	TRBJ2-1	.	TGTGCCAGCAGCTCCCGGCTGGGGGTTAGGCAGTTCTTC	CASSSRLGVRQFF
.	TRBV20-1	TRBJ2-5	TRBD2	TGCAGTGCTCCCCGGACTAGCACGGAGACCCAGTACTTC	CSAPRTSTETQYF
.	TRBV6-5	TRBJ2-3	TRBD1	TGTGCCAGCGGAGGACAGGGCCGGACAGATACGCAGTATTTT	CASGGQGRTDTQYF
many	TRBV7-6	TRBJ1-5	.	TGTGCCAGCAGCCGACAGCAAGGGCCAAATCAGCCCCAGCATTTT	CASSRQQGPNQPQHF
many	TRBV20-1	TRBJ2-3	.	TGCAGTGCTAGAGATCTGTCTAGACCCCTCCCAGATACGCAGTATTTT	CSARDLSRPLPDTQYF
.	TRBV20-1	TRBJ2-4	TRBD2	TGCAGTGCTAGAGAGGGAGCGGGAGGGTCCAAAAACATTCAGTACTTC	CSAREGAGGSKNIQYF
.	TRBV4-3	TRBJ2-7	.	TGCGCCAGCAGCCAAGATCAGGGGCGATACGAGCAGTACTTC	CASSQDQGRYEQYF
many	TRBV12-3/TRBV12-4	TRBJ2-3	TRBD2	TGTGCCAGCAGTTTAGTGGGAGGGACCACAGATACGCAGTATTTT	CASSLVGGTTDTQYF
few	TRBV20-1	TRBJ2-2	.	TGCAGTGCTAGAGAGCTCAAGGACAGCAACACCGGGGAGCTGTTTTTT	CSARELKDSNTGELFF
many	TRBV7-9	TRBJ2-4	.	TGTGCCAGCAGCTTGAACAGCTTAGGCAAAAACATTCAGTACTTC	CASSLNSLGKNIQYF
many	TRBV2	TRBJ2-7	.	TGTGCCAGCAGTGAATGGGCGTTACTTAACTACGAGCAGTACTTC	CASSEWALLNYEQYF
.	TRBV7-2	TRBJ1-4	.	TGTGCCAGCAGAAACAGGGCAACTAATGAAAAACTGTTTTTT	CASRNRATNEKLFF
many	TRBV27	TRBJ2-6	.	TGTGCCAGCAGGGAAACTGGGGCCAACGTCCTGACTTTC	CASRETGANVLTF
many	TRBV6-5	TRBJ2-5	TRBD2	TGTGCCAGCACCAAGGAGCGGGGGCGAGAGACCCAGTACTTC	CASTKERGRETQYF
.	TRBV6-6	TRBJ2-1	.	TGTGCCAGCAGTTATAGGGGGAGGGATGAGCAGTTCTTC	CASSYRGRDEQFF
.	TRBV28	TRBJ2-5	.	TGTGCCAGCAACGAGGACGGGTGGCAAGAGACCCAGTACTTC	CASNEDGWQETQYF
many	TRBV14	TRBJ2-3	.	TGTGCCAGCAGCCAAAGGGACCGAGATACGCAGTATTTT	CASSQRDRDTQYF
.	TRBV6-5	TRBJ2-7	TRBD1	TGTGCCAGCAGAAAGGACAGGACTGCCTACGAGCAGTACTTC	CASRKDRTAYEQYF
.	TRBV7-9	TRBJ2-1	.	TGTGCCAGCAGCCGCATGCTAGCGTCAGGGCGGAATGAGCAGTTCTTC	CASSRMLASGRNEQFF
few	TRBV2	TRBJ1-1	.	TGTGCCAGCAGTGGGACAGCCTCAAGGGCTTTCTTT	CASSGTASRAFF
.	TRBV5-8	TRBJ2-3	TRBD2	TGTGCCAGCACCCCCGGACTAGCGGCCCCACTGGGTACGCAGTATTTT	CASTPGLAAPLGTQYF
many	TRBV7-2	TRBJ1-1	.	TGTGCCAGCAGCTTAGATTTCTCCAGGGAAGCTTTCTTT	CASSLDFSREAFF
.	TRBV6-5	TRBJ1-2	.	TGTGCCAGCAGCACGGATTATGGCTACACCTTC	CASSTDYGYTF
many	TRBV3-1	TRBJ2-7	TRBD1	TGTGCCAGCAGCCAAGGAGGGGGCAACACCTACGAGCAGTACTTC	CASSQGGGNTYEQYF
.	TRBV4-3	TRBJ2-5	TRBD1	TGCGCCAGCAGCCACACGGGACAGGGGGCAGGGACCCAGTACTTC	CASSHTGQGAGTQYF
.	TRBV7-9	TRBJ1-6	TRBD1	TGTGCCAGCAGCCCCTGGGACAGCTATTCACTCCTCCACTTT	CASSPWDSYSLLHF
once	TRBV7-2	TRBJ1-4	TRBD1	TGTGCCAGCAGCACCCGACAGGGTCGAGGTGAAAAACTGTTTTTT	CASSTRQGRGEKLFF
.	TRBV29-1	TRBJ2-5	.	TGCAGCGTTGTCGGGGGAGGGGGGATTTTACAAGAGACCCAGTACTTC	CSVVGGGGILQETQYF
few	TRBV27	TRBJ1-2	TRBD1	TGTGCCAGCAGTCCCCGGGACAGGGGGTCCTATGGCTACACCTTC	CASSPRDRGSYGYTF
many	TRBV29-1	TRBJ2-7	.	TGCAGCGTTGGGAGTGCCTACGAGCAGTACTTC	CSVGSAYEQYF
many	TRBV6-5	TRBJ2-5	TRBD1	TGTGCCAGCAGCCCGACAGGGGTGAATGAGCAGTACTTC	CASSPTGVNEQYF
.	TRBV4-3	TRBJ2-1	TRBD2	TGCGCCAGCAGGCCTAGCGGGCGCAATGAGCAGTTCTTC	CASRPSGRNEQFF